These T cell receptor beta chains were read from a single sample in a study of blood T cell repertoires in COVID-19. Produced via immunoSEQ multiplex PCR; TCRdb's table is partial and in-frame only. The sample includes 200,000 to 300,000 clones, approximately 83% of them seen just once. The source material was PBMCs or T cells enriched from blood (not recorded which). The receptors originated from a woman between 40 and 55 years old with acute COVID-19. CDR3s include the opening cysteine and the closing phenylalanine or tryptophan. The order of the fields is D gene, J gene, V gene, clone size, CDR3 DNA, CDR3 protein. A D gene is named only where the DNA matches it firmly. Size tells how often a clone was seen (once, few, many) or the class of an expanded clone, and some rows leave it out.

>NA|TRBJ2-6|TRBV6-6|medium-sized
TGTGCCAGCAGTCCACAGGATTTGAACTCTGGGGCCAACGTCCTGACTTTC
CASSPQDLNSGANVLTF
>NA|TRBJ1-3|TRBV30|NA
TGTGCCTGGAGGGTACAGGGTTATGGAAACACCATATATTTT
CAWRVQGYGNTIYF
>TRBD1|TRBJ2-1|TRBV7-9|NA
TGTGCCAGCAGCTTCGGGACAGGGGAGCAGTTCTTC
CASSFGTGEQFF
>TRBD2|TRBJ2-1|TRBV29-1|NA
TGCAGCGTTGACGGGTTGACTAGCGGGAGGAACTCCTACAATGAGCAGTTCTTC
CSVDGLTSGRNSYNEQFF
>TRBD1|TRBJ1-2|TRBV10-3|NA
TGTGCCAGCGGACAGGGAGGCATCTATGGCTACACCTTC
CASGQGGIYGYTF
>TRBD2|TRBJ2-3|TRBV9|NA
TGTGCCAGCAGCGTAGCCCCGGGGGGGACCGGCACAGATACGCAGTATTTT
CASSVAPGGTGTDTQYF
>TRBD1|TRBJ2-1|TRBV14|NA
TGTGCCAGCAGCCAATCACAGGGGCCCATCACCTACAATGAGCAGTTCTTC
CASSQSQGPITYNEQFF
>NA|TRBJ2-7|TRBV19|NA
TGTGCCAGTAGTACGACAGTCTCCTACGAGCAGTACTTC
CASSTTVSYEQYF
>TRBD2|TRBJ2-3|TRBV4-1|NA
TGCGCCAGCAGCCAAGACGGGGCGGGAGGTCCCGCAGATACGCAGTATTTT
CASSQDGAGGPADTQYF
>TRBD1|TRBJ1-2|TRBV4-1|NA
TGCGCCAGCAGCCAACTTCGGACAGGGCGAGCTAACTATGGCTACACCTTC
CASSQLRTGRANYGYTF
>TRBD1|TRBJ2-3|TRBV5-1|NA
TGCGCCAGCAGCGATACAGGGGGCTGGACAGATACGCAGTATTTT
CASSDTGGWTDTQYF
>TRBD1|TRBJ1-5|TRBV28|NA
TGTGCCAGCAGTATAAGGACAGGGGGCAATCAGCCCCAGCATTTT
CASSIRTGGNQPQHF
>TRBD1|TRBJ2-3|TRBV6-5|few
TGTGCCAGCAGACCGGGACAGGGGACAGATACGCAGTATTTT
CASRPGQGTDTQYF
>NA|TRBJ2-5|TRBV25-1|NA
TGTGCCAGCAGTGAAATGAGGGCCGGGGAGACCCAGTACTTC
CASSEMRAGETQYF
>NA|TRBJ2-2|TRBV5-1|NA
TGCGCCAGCAGCTTGGCTTCCGGGGGATCGGGGGAGCTGTTTTTT
CASSLASGGSGELFF
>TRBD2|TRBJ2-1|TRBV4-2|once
TGTGCCAGCAGCCAAGGACTAGCGGGGGGACATGAGCAGTTCTTC
CASSQGLAGGHEQFF
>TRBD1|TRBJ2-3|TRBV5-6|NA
TGTGCCAGCAGCCCACGGACAGGGCCAGATACGCAGTATTTT
CASSPRTGPDTQYF
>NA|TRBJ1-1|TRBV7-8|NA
TGTGCCAGCATCCTTCGTAGGGGCGCGGACACTGAAGCTTTCTTT
CASILRRGADTEAFF
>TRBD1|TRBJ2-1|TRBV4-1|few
TGCGCCAGCAGTACCGGGGGACAGGGTTCCTACAATGAGCAGTTCTTC
CASSTGGQGSYNEQFF
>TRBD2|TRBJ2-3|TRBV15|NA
TGTGCCACCAGCAGAGATACGTTGGCGGGAGGGTCACTTGGTACGCAGTATTTT
CATSRDTLAGGSLGTQYF
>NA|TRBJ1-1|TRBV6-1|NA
TGTGCCAGCCGTGAGATCCTAATGAACACTGAAGCTTTCTTT
CASREILMNTEAFF
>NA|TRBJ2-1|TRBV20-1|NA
TGCAGTGCTGAGAGCGATGAGCAGTTCTTC
CSAESDEQFF